These T cell receptor beta chains were read from a single sample in a study of shared clonotypes between healthy human individuals. The assay was immunoSEQ multiplex PCR, and TCRdb's table has in-frame clones only and misses some. The sample carries more than 450,000 clones, roughly 78% recorded once. Sequenced material: PBMCs. Source of these receptors: a woman aged 40 to 50 in good health. Some clones in this sample may be carry-over from other donors' samples. Each CDR3 is given with its conserved first and last residue. D genes are given only for firm matches. Clone size is not always given. Where it is, it says once, few, many or a class for expanded clones.

NA	NA	TRBV5-1	TRBJ2-7	TGCGCCAGCAGCTTAGGGTTTGGGTCCCACGAGCAGTACTTC	CASSLGFGSHEQYF
NA	NA	TRBV5-6	TRBJ2-3	TGTGCCAGCAGCTTGGGCAGCGGAAGCCCCACAGATACGCAGTATTTT	CASSLGSGSPTDTQYF
many	TRBD1	TRBV30	TRBJ1-6	TGTGCCTGGAAGGGGACAGGGGATTCACCCCTCCACTTT	CAWKGTGDSPLHF
NA	NA	TRBV28	TRBJ2-6	TGTGCCAGCAGTCCTGGGGGTGGGGCCAACGTCCTGACTTTC	CASSPGGGANVLTF
NA	NA	TRBV5-1	TRBJ2-2	TGCGCCAGCAGCTTGGCCTCAAACACCGGGGAGCTGTTTTTT	CASSLASNTGELFF
NA	NA	TRBV27	TRBJ2-1	TGTGCCAGCAGTATCTCGGGACTCCTATCCTACAATGAGCAGTTCTTC	CASSISGLLSYNEQFF
NA	NA	TRBV19	TRBJ2-2	TGTGCCAGTAAGTCAAGCTCTTACACCGGGGAGCTGTTTTTT	CASKSSSYTGELFF
NA	TRBD1	TRBV9	TRBJ1-1	TGTGCCAGCAGCGAGGGACAGGGTGACACTGAAGCTTTCTTT	CASSEGQGDTEAFF
few	TRBD2	TRBV4-1	TRBJ2-7	TGCGCCAGCAGCCAAGACGGCGCGGGAGGGCGTGAGCAGTACTTC	CASSQDGAGGREQYF
NA	NA	TRBV18	TRBJ2-7	TGTGCCAGCTCACCACCGAGTGACTACGAGCAGTACTTC	CASSPPSDYEQYF
NA	NA	TRBV6-6	TRBJ2-5	TGTGCCAGCAGTTACCGGGGGGCCCAAGAGACCCAGTACTTC	CASSYRGAQETQYF
NA	NA	TRBV10-1	TRBJ1-1	TGCGCCAGCAACCGGACAGAGTTCACGAACACTGAAGCTTTCTTT	CASNRTEFTNTEAFF
NA	NA	TRBV2	TRBJ2-7	TGTGCCAGCAAAAGACTAGAGCGGAACTACGAGCAGTACTTC	CASKRLERNYEQYF